This T cell receptor (beta chain) originates from a study of T cells expressing NK-cell markers. About the research overall: Sorted CD3+CD56-NKG2C+, CD3+CD56+NKG2C- and CD3+CD56+NKG2C+ T cells were the source of the TCR beta repertoires.

This CDR3 contains 15 residues. CDR1 and CDR2 (germline): SGHRS, YFSETQ. From the 5' RACE reads, TCRdb lists one entry per CDR3 protein and no DNA. This table lists about 460,000 distinct CDR3 sequences. The sequence came from a woman aged 50 to 65 in good health. The sequenced material came from blood T cells: a sorted CD56 or NKG2C T cell subset, CD4+ or CD8+ T cells, or bulk PBMC T cells (not recorded which). The V call is TRBV5-1, the J call TRBJ2-2; TCRdb picks TRBD1, but there is no DNA to check that call. The CDR3 is CASGRGAANTGELFF.